In its sample, the clone carrying this TCR beta chain was seen a few times. Germline assignment: CDR1 MNHNY and CDR2 SVGAGI (reference sequence). CDR3 length: 15 amino acids. Trimming took 7 bases from V and 2 from J; bases not matched to a gene: 8. This record comes from a study of blood T cell repertoires in COVID-19. Study-wide background: COVID-19 samples from acute and convalescent phases originated in the United States, Italy and Spain. PBMCs, B-cell-depleted T cells, or T cells were the source of the cDNA or gDNA that made up the material.

TCRdb's table, derived via immunoSEQ multiplex PCR, lists solely in-frame clones and lacks some. The sample includes under 200,000 clones, under 85% of them seen just once. J is TRBJ2-1 and V is TRBV6-6, with 7 bases fitting TRBD1. The sample taken for sequencing was peripheral blood. This sequence originates from a man between 60 and 75 years old who had recovered from COVID-19. The CDR3 DNA sequence: TGTGCCAGCACGTCTAAGGGGGCCGCCTACAATGAGCAGTTCTTC. Protein sequence: CASTSKGAAYNEQFF.